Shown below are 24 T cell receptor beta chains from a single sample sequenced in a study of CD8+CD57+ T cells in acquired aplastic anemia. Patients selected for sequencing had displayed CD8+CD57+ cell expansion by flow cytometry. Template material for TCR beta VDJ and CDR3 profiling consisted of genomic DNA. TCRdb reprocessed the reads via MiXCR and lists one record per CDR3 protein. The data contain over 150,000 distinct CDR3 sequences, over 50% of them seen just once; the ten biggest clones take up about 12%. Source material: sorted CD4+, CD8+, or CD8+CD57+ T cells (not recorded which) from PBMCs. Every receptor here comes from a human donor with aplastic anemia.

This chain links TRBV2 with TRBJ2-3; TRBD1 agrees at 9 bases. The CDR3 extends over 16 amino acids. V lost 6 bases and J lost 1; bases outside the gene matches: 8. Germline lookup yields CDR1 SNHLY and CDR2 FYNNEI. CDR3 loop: CASSRGGDRGTDTQYF. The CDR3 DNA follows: TGTGCCAGCAGCCGGGGAGGGGACAGGGGCACAGATACGCAGTATTTT. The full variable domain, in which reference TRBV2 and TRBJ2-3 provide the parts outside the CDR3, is EPEVTQTPSHQVTQMGQEVILRCVPISNHLYFYWYRQILGQKVEFLVSFYNNEISEKSEIFDDQFSVERPDGSNFTLKIRSTKLEDSAMYFCASSRGGDRGTDTQYFGPGTRLTVL.

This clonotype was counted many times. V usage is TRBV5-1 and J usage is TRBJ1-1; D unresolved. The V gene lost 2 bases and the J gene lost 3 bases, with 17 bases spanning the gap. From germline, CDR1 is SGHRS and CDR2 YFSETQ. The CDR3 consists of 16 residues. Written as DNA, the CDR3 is TGCGCCAGCAGCTTTACTGAGGGTGTAGTAGACACTGAAGCTTTCTTT. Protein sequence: CASSFTEGVVDTEAFF.

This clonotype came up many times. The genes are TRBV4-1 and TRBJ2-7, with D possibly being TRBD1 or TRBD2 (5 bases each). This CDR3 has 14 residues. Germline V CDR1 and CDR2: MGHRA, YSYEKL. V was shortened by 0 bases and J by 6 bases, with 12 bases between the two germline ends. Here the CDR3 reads CASSQERAGSEQYF. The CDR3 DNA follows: TGCGCCAGCAGCCAAGAAAGGGCAGGGAGCGAGCAGTACTTC.

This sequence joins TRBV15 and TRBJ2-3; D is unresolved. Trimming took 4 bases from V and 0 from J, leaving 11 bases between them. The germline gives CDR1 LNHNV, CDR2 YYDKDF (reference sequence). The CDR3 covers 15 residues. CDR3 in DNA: TGTGCCACCAGCATTGACTGGAAAAGCACAGATACGCAGTATTTT. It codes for CATSIDWKSTDTQYF. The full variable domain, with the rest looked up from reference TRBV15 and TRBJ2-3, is DAMVIQNPRYQVTQFGKPVTLSCSQTLNHNVMYWYQQKSSQAPKLLFHYYDKDFNNEADTPDNFQSRRPNTSFCFLDIRSPGLGDTAMYLCATSIDWKSTDTQYFGPGTRLTVL.

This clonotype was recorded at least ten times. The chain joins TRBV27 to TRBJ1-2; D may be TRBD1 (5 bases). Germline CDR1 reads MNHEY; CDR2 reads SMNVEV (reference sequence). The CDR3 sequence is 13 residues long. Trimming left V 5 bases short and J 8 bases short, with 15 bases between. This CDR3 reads CASSIGRAGGYTF. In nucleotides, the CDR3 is TGTGCCAGCAGTATTGGCAGGGCAGGCGGCTACACCTTC.

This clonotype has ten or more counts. CDR3 coding DNA: TGTGCCAGCAGCCATTCTGCGTACAATGAGCAGTTCTTC. Encoded protein: CASSHSAYNEQFF. The gene calls are TRBV9 and TRBJ2-1; D unresolved. This CDR3 region has 13 residues. Trimming removed 4 bases from V and 4 bases from J, with 9 bases in between. In germline, CDR1 is SGDLS, CDR2 YYNGEE.

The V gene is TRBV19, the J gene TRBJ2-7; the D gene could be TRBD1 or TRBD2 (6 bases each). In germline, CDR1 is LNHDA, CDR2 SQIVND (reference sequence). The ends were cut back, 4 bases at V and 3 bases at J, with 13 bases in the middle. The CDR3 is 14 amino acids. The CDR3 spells CASSTTGAGYEQYF. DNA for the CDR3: TGTGCCAGTAGTACGACGGGGGCCGGCTACGAGCAGTACTTC.

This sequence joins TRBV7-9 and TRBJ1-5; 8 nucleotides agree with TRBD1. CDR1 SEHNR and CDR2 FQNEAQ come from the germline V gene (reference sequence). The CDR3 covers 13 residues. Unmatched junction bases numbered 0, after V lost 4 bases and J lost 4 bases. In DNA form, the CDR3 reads TGTGCCAGCAGCTGGGACAGGAATCAGCCCCAGCATTTT. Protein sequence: CASSWDRNQPQHF.

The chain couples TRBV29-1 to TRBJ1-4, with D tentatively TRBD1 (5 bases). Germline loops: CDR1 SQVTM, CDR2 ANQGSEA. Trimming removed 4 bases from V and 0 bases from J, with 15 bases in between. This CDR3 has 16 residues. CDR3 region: CSVVGFLGATNEKLFF. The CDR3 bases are TGCAGCGTTGTTGGGTTCTTGGGGGCAACTAATGAAAAACTGTTTTTT.

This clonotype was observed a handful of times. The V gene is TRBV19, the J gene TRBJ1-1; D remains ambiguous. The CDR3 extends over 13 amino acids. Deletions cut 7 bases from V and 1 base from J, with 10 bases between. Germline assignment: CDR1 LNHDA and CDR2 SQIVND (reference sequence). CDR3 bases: TGTGCCAGTACCATTAAGGAGAACACTGAAGCTTTCTTT. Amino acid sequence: CASTIKENTEAFF. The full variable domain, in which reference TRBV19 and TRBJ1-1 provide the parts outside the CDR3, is DGGITQSPKYLFRKEGQNVTLSCEQNLNHDAMYWYRQDPGQGLRLIYYSQIVNDFQKGDIAEGYSVSREKKESFPLTVTSAQKNPTAFYLCASTIKENTEAFFGQGTRLTVV.

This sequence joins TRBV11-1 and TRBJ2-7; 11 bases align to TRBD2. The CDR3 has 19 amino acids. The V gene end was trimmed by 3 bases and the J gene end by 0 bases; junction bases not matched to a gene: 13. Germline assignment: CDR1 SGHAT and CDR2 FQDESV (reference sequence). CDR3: CASSFRQTSGGKFSYEQYF. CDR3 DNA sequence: TGTGCCAGCAGCTTCAGGCAAACTAGCGGGGGAAAATTCTCCTACGAGCAGTACTTC.

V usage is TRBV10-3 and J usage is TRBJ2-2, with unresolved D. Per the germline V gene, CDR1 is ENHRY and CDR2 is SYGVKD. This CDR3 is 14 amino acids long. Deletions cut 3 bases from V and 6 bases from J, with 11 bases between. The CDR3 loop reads CAISDMSQAGELFF. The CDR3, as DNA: TGTGCCATCAGTGATATGTCGCAAGCCGGGGAGCTGTTTTTT.

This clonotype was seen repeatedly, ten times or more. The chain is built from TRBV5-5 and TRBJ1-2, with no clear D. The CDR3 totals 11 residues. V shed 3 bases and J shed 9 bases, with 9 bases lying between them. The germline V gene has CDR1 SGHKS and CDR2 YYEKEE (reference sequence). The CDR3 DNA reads TGTGCCAGCAGCTCGGGTAGGAGCTACACCTTC. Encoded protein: CASSSGRSYTF.

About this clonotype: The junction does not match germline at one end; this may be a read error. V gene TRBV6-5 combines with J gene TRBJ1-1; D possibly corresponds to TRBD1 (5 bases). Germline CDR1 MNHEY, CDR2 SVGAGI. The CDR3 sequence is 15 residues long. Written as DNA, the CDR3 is TGTGCCATCAGTTACGCCGGGACCTCGAACACTGAAGCTTTCTTT. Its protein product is CAISYAGTSNTEAFF.

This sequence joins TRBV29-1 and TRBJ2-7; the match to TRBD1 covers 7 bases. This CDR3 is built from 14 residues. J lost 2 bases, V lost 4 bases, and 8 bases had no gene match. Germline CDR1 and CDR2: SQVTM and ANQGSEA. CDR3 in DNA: TGCAGCGTTGTTCCGGGACAGTTAACCTACGAGCAGTACTTC. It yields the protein CSVVPGQLTYEQYF.

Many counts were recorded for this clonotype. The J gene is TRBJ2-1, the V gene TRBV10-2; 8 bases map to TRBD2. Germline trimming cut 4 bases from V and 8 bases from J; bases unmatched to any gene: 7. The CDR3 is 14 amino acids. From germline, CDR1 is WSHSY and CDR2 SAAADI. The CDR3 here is CASSVGLVRYEQFF. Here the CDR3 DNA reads TGCGCCAGCAGTGTGGGACTAGTGAGGTATGAGCAGTTCTTC.

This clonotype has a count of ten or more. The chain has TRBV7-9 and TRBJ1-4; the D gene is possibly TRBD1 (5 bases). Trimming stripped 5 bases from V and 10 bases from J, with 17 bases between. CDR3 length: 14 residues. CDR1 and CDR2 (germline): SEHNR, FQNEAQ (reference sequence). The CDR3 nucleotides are TGTGCCAGCAGCCCACCCCGAGAGGGACGAAAACTGTTTTTT. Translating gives CASSPPREGRKLFF.

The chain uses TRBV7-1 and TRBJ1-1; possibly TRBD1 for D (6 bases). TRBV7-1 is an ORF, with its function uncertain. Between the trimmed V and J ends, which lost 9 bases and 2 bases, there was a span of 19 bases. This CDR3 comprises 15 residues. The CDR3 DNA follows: TGTGCCAGTAGTATCCTGGGACAAGGAAACACTGAAGCTTTCTTT. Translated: CASSILGQGNTEAFF.

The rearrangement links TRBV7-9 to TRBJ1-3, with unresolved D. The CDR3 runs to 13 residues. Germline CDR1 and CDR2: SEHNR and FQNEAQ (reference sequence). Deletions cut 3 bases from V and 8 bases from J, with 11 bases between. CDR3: CASSFKILDTIYF. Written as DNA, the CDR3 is TGTGCCAGCAGCTTCAAGATTCTGGACACCATATATTTT.

The chain's CDR3 is CASSQGEMGTGNTIYF. The CDR3 nucleotides are TGCGCCAGCAGCCAAGGGGAAATGGGGACTGGAAACACCATATATTTT. This sequence joins TRBV4-1 and TRBJ1-3; D not certain. The length of the CDR3 is 16 residues. V gave up 1 base and J gave up 2 bases, with 12 bases separating them. Per germline, CDR1 MGHRA and CDR2 YSYEKL.

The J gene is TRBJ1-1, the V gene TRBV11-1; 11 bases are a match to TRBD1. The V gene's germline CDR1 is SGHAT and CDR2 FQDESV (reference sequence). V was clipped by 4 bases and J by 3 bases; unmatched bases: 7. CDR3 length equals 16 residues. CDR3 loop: CASSSGQGAIDTEAFF. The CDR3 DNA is TGTGCCAGCAGCTCCGGACAGGGGGCGATAGACACTGAAGCTTTCTTT.

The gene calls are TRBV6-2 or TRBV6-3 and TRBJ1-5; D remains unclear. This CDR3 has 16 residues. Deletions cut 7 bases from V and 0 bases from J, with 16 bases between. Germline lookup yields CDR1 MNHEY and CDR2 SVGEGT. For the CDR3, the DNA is TGTGCCAGCACCCTTTCACCCAGGCATAGCAATCAGCCCCAGCATTTT. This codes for CASTLSPRHSNQPQHF.

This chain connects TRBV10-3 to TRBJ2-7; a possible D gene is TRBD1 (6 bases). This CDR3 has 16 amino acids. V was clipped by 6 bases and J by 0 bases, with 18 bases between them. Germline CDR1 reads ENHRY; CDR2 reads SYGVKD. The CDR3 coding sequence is TGTGCCATCAGCACATGGGGGCAGGGCCACTCCTACGAGCAGTACTTC. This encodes CAISTWGQGHSYEQYF.

CDR3 amino acids: CSARDESAQETQYF. CDR3 coding DNA: TGCAGTGCTAGAGATGAGAGCGCCCAAGAGACCCAGTACTTC. The chain uses TRBV20-1 and TRBJ2-5, with D hard to call. Trimming shortened V by 0 bases and J by 1 base, and 9 bases separated the two germline ends. Germline-derived CDR1 and CDR2 are DFQATT and SNEGSKA (reference sequence). This CDR3 is built from 14 residues.